This T cell receptor beta chain was identified during a study of CD8 T cells in Susac syndrome. With random hexamers, reverse transcription was performed on about 0.45 to 1 ug of RNA. Amplification of TCR beta CDR3 across 54 Vbeta and 13 Jbeta was performed with immunoSEQ multiplex PCR. One entry per CDR3 protein, called by TCRdb with MiXCR from the immunoSEQ multiplex PCR reads. There are roughly 190,000 distinct CDR3 sequences in the sample; approximately 94% occur only once, and approximately 0.1% lies in the top ten. A single count supports this clonotype. Blood CD8+ and CD4+ T cells underwent high-throughput TCR beta sequencing. Healthy donors served as the controls. They were matched for age and sex. Through negative isolation, CD4+ and CD8+ T cells were obtained, while TEMRA cells were enriched using FACS. Trimming took 3 bases from V and 4 from J, leaving 18 bases between them. CDR3 length: 16 amino acids. Germline assignment: CDR1 KGHSH and CDR2 LQKENI.

The clonotype originates from a human donor in good health. Sequencing input: CD4+ T cells from PBMCs. The chain is built from TRBV18 and TRBJ1-2; possibly TRBD1 for D (5 bases). CDR3 amino acids: CASSPLGAKAIYGYTF. The CDR3 nucleotides are TGTGCCAGCTCACCCCTCGGGGCAAAAGCCATCTATGGCTACACCTTC.